Following are 9 T cell receptor beta chains from one sample sequenced in a study of blood T cell repertoires in COVID-19. Repertoires were generated with immunoSEQ multiplex PCR, while TCRdb's copy carries only in-frame clones and drops some. The sample has about 130,000 clones, around 86% seen once; the top ten hold more than 7.5%. The specimen sequenced was peripheral blood. These receptors all come from a woman between 55 and 75 years old with active or convalescent COVID-19.

This chain connects TRBV11-2 to TRBJ2-7; TRBD1 agrees at 9 bases. With 1 base clipped from V and 4 bases from J, the junction kept 8 bases outside the gene matches. This CDR3 has 16 residues. Germline CDR1 is SGHAT and CDR2 is FQNNGV. The CDR3 DNA follows: TGTGCCAGCAGCTTAGCGGGGGACAGGGACATGTACGAGCAGTACTTC. Protein product: CASSLAGDRDMYEQYF. Looking up the rest from reference TRBV11-2 and TRBJ2-7 gives the full variable domain: EAGVAQSPRYKIIEKRQSVAFWCNPISGHATLYWYQQILGQGPKLLIQFQNNGVVDDSQLPKDRFSAERLKGVDSTLKIQPAKLEDSAVYLCASSLAGDRDMYEQYFGPGTRLTVT.

This clone has just a few counts. The V gene is TRBV7-8, the J gene TRBJ2-1, with D tentatively TRBD2 (6 bases). Germline loops: CDR1 SGHVS, CDR2 FQNEAQ. The CDR3 extends over 18 amino acids. V lost 2 bases and J lost 4, with 21 bases in between. The CDR3: CASSLTLSGYQPYNEQFF. CDR3 sequence (DNA): TGTGCCAGCAGCTTAACCCTGAGCGGGTATCAACCGTACAATGAGCAGTTCTTC.

The gene calls are TRBV5-1 and TRBJ2-3; D is perhaps TRBD2 (10 bases). Germline lookup yields CDR1 SGHRS and CDR2 YFSETQ. V was cut by 1 base and J by 3 bases, with 27 bases left in between. This CDR3 comprises 20 residues. The CDR3 coding sequence is TGCGCCAGCAGCTTGCAGGGGACAGGGCCGGGACTAGCGCTTACAGATACGCAGTATTTT. It translates to CASSLQGTGPGLALTDTQYF.

This chain uses TRBV29-1 with TRBJ1-1; TRBD1 matches at 9 bases. V lost 6 bases to trimming and J lost 4 bases; unmatched junction nucleotides: 9. The CDR3 length is 14 residues. Germline V gene sequence: CDR1 SQVTM, CDR2 ANQGSEA. CDR3 DNA sequence: TGCAGCGTGACCGAGACAGGGGGTAGCACTGAAGCTTTCTTT. Translated, it gives CSVTETGGSTEAFF.

This clone was seen only once. The rearrangement uses TRBV29-1 and TRBJ1-5; 8 bases are a match to TRBD1. Trimming cost V 7 bases and J 1 base; bases outside gene matches: 6. CDR3 length: 14 residues. The germline V gene has CDR1 SQVTM and CDR2 ANQGSEA. CDR3 DNA: TGCAGCGCGACAGGGGATGGAAGCAATCAGCCCCAGCATTTT. The encoded protein is CSATGDGSNQPQHF.

V and J are TRBV4-1 and TRBJ1-4, with 9 positions matching TRBD1. After removal of 5 bases from V and 7 bases from J, the junction contained 8 bases not matched to a gene. The CDR3 has 15 amino acids. From germline, CDR1 is MGHRA and CDR2 YSYEKL. The DNA for the CDR3 is TGCGCCAGCAGCTACACCGGGACAGGGCCTGAAAAACTGTTTTTT. Protein: CASSYTGTGPEKLFF.

This chain uses TRBV29-1 with TRBJ2-7; D possibly corresponds to TRBD2 (5 bases). CDR1 and CDR2 (germline): SQVTM, ANQGSEA. V was shortened by 3 bases and J by 1 base, with 16 bases between the two germline ends. The CDR3 runs 15 residues. CDR3 in DNA: TGCAGCGTTGACTCCCGGGAAGGTTCTTCCTACGAGCAGTACTTC. Translated: CSVDSREGSSYEQYF.

V gene TRBV12-3 or TRBV12-4 combines with J gene TRBJ1-5; D is uncertain. CDR3 length equals 12 residues. V lost 1 base and J 11 bases, leaving 9 bases between the germline ends. The CDR3 spells CASSLGGEAQHF. Written as DNA, the CDR3 is TGTGCCAGCAGTTTAGGCGGTGAGGCCCAGCATTTT.

V is TRBV5-5 and J is TRBJ2-5, with 8 positions matching TRBD1. The CDR3 consists of 15 residues. CDR1 is SGHKS, CDR2 YYEKEE, per germline (reference sequence). The V and J ends lost 1 base and 4 bases, in that order; junction bases with no gene match: 6. The CDR3 reads CASSLITGGGETQYF. In DNA, the CDR3 is TGTGCCAGCAGCTTGATTACAGGGGGAGGAGAGACCCAGTACTTC.